This TCR beta chain was found in a study of shared clonotypes between healthy human individuals. TCRdb keeps only in-frame clones here, not all; method: immunoSEQ multiplex PCR. This sample yields some 790,000 clones, of which 55% to 80% are seen a single time; under 2% belongs to the top ten. The sample holds one count of this clone. The antigen remains undetermined. Findings and limits, study-wide: Larger richness was generally estimated for naive than memory subsets.

V lost 5 bases to trimming and J lost 5 bases, with 19 bases between them. Germline CDR1 and CDR2: KGHSH and LQKENI. The CDR3 spans 15 residues. Free of recent acute infections or vaccinations, the donors were healthy HIV-negative adults. Memory CD4+ cells were the fraction left after CD45RA+ naive selection. The chain joins TRBV18 to TRBJ2-7; D unresolved. This receptor was identified in a woman aged 25 to 45 in good health. Sequencing was done on a sample of memory CD4+ T cells sorted from blood. Subset noted: CD45RA-negative fraction. The CDR3 DNA reads as TGTGCCAGCTCAGTAACACCGGGCTCCGTCAACGAGCAGTACTTC. It codes for CASSVTPGSVNEQYF.